A selection of T cell receptor beta chains follows, all from one sample in a study of blood T cell repertoires in COVID-19. Sequencing was performed with immunoSEQ multiplex PCR; in TCRdb, only in-frame clones are kept and a portion is missing. Among around 230,000 clones listed, around 83% were seen once. Sample: peripheral blood. These receptors were collected from a man between 40 and 49 years old who had recovered from COVID-19. Each CDR3 is given with its conserved first and last residue. D genes are given only for firm matches.

D: .
J: TRBJ1-6
V: TRBV6-6
DNA: TGTGCCAGCAGTTACTCCTTGACGGTGGCCGGGTCACCCCTCCACTTT
CDR3: CASSYSLTVAGSPLHF

D: .
J: TRBJ2-5
V: TRBV11-2
DNA: TGTGCCAGCAGCCCGAGTAGAGAGACCCAGTACTTC
CDR3: CASSPSRETQYF

D: .
J: TRBJ2-1
V: TRBV12-3/TRBV12-4
DNA: TGTGCCAGCACCACTCGGGACAATGAGCAGTTCTTC
CDR3: CASTTRDNEQFF

D: .
J: TRBJ2-6
V: TRBV9
DNA: TGTGCCAGCAGCGCATCTGGGGCCAACGTCCTGACTTTC
CDR3: CASSASGANVLTF

D: .
J: TRBJ2-7
V: TRBV18
DNA: TGTGCCAGCTCACTGACAGGCATCGGGTCCGAGCAGTACTTC
CDR3: CASSLTGIGSEQYF

D: TRBD1
J: TRBJ1-1
V: TRBV27
DNA: TGTGCCAGCAGCCCCGGGACAGGGGGCTACACTGAAGCTTTCTTT
CDR3: CASSPGTGGYTEAFF

D: TRBD1
J: TRBJ2-7
V: TRBV5-1
DNA: TGCGCCAGCAGCTTGGCAACAGGGGCCGGAGACTACGAGCAGTACTTC
CDR3: CASSLATGAGDYEQYF

D: TRBD1
J: TRBJ1-4
V: TRBV11-2
DNA: TGTGCCAGCAGCCAGGACGCGGACAGGGGTGAAAAACTGTTTTTT
CDR3: CASSQDADRGEKLFF

D: TRBD2
J: TRBJ2-2
V: TRBV6-2/TRBV6-3
DNA: TGTGCCAGCAGTTCCGTACTAGCGTTCGACACCGGGGAGCTGTTTTTT
CDR3: CASSSVLAFDTGELFF

D: .
J: TRBJ1-6
V: TRBV5-1
DNA: TGCGCCAGCAGCTTGGCCGTAGGGGATAATTCACCCCTCCACTTT
CDR3: CASSLAVGDNSPLHF

D: .
J: TRBJ1-4
V: TRBV11-2
DNA: TGTGCCAGCAGTCCAGGGGTGGTGGGTAATGAAAAACTGTTTTTT
CDR3: CASSPGVVGNEKLFF

D: .
J: TRBJ1-4
V: TRBV12-5
DNA: TGTGCTAGTGGTTTGGTACCGGGAGGGAAGGCAAATGAAAAACTGTTTTTT
CDR3: CASGLVPGGKANEKLFF

D: .
J: TRBJ1-1
V: TRBV7-9
DNA: TGTGCCAGCCGACGGGGGCGGGAGACTGAAGCTTTCTTT
CDR3: CASRRGRETEAFF

D: .
J: TRBJ2-5
V: TRBV29-1
DNA: TGCAGCGTTGCGGGCGGCGGGGGCGAGACCCAGTACTTC
CDR3: CSVAGGGGETQYF

D: TRBD2
J: TRBJ2-5
V: TRBV6-2/TRBV6-3
DNA: TGTGCCAGCAGTTTTAGCGGGGGGTCTCAAGAGACCCAGTACTTC
CDR3: CASSFSGGSQETQYF